This TCR beta chain was recorded in a study of blood T cell repertoires in COVID-19. At the level of the study: Sources were T cells, B-cell-depleted T cells, or PBMCs; the material itself was cDNA or gDNA.

The germline gives CDR1 ENHRY, CDR2 SYGVKD. V lost 7 bases and J 1 base, leaving 8 bases between the germline ends. This CDR3 has 13 amino acids. Study processing details: Using reference gene primer amplification, nucleated cell counts were estimated. The table came from immunoSEQ multiplex PCR; TCRdb's copy has only in-frame clones and leaves some out. V and J calls and clone size come straight from that table; D and trimming were deduced from the DNA. The sample includes over 400,000 clones, 86% of them seen just once. The TCR was taken from a woman aged 30 to 39 with active or convalescent COVID-19. The sequenced material came from peripheral blood. The gene calls are TRBV10-3 and TRBJ2-1; possibly TRBD2 for D (6 bases). The CDR3 sequence is CAINRESYNEQFF. In DNA form, the CDR3 reads TGTGCCATCAACCGGGAGTCCTACAATGAGCAGTTCTTC.